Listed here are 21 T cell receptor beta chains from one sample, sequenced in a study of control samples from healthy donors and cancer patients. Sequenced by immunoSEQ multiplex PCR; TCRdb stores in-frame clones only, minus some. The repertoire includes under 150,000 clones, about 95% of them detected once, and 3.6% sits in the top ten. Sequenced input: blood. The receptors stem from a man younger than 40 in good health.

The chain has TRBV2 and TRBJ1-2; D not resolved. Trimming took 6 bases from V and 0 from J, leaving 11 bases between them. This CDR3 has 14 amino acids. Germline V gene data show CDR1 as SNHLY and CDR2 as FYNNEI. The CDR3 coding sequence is TGTGCCAGCAGCTACAGAGTTACTAACTATGGCTACACCTTC. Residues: CASSYRVTNYGYTF.

CDR3 nucleotides: TGCGCCAGCAGCCAAGTTTCCGGGATCTCCTACGAGCAGTACTTC. Translating gives CASSQVSGISYEQYF. J is TRBJ2-7 and V is TRBV4-1, with D maybe TRBD2 (5 bases). Trimming left V 1 base short and J 0 bases short, with 10 bases between. Per the germline V gene, CDR1 is MGHRA and CDR2 is YSYEKL. The CDR3 is 15 amino acids.

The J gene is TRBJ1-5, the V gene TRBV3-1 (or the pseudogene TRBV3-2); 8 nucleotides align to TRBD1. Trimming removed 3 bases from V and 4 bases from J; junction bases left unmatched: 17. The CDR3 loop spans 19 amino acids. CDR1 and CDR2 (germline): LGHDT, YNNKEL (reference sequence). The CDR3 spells CASSHERSGGQVRNQPQHF. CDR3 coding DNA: TGTGCCAGCAGCCACGAAAGATCTGGGGGACAGGTAAGAAATCAGCCCCAGCATTTT.

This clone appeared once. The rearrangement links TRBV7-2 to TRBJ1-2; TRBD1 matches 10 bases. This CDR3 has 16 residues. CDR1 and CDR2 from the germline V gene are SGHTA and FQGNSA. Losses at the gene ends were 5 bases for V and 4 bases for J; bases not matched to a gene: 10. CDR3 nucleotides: TGTGCCAGCAGCACCCAAACCGGGACAGGGGTCTATGGCTACACCTTC. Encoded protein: CASSTQTGTGVYGYTF.

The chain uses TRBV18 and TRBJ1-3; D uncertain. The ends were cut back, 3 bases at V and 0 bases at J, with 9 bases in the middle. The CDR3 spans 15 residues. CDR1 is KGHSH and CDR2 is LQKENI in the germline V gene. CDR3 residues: CASSPDGYSGNTIYF. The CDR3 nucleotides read TGTGCCAGCTCACCCGACGGGTACTCTGGAAACACCATATATTTT.

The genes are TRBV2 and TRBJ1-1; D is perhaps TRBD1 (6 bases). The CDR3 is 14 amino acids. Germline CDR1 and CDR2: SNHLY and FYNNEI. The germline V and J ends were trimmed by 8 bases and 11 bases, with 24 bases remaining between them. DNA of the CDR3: TGTGCCAGCGGAACGGGGGGGTCAGGGGTTTGGGCTTTCTTT. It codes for CASGTGGSGVWAFF. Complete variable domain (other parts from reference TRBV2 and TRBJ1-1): EPEVTQTPSHQVTQMGQEVILRCVPISNHLYFYWYRQILGQKVEFLVSFYNNEISEKSEIFDDQFSVERPDGSNFTLKIRSTKLEDSAMYFCASGTGGSGVWAFFGQGTRLTVV.

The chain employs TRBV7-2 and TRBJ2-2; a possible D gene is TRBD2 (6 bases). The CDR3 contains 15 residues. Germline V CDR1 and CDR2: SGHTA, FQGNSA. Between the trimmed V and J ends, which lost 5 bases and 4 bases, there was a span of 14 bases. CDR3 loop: CASSPLGGVTGELFF. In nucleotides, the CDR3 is TGTGCCAGCAGCCCACTAGGCGGGGTCACCGGGGAGCTGTTTTTT.

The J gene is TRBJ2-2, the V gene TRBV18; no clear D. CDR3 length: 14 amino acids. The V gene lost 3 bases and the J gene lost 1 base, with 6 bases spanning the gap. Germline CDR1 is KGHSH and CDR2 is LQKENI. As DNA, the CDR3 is TGTGCCAGCTCACCGGTAGTGAACACCGGGGAGCTGTTTTTT. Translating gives CASSPVVNTGELFF.

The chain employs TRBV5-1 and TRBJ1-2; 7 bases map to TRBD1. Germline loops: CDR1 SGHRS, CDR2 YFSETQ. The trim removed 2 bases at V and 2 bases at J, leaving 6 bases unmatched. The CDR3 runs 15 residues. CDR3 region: CASSFTGAINYGYTF. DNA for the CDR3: TGCGCCAGCAGCTTTACAGGGGCTATAAACTATGGCTACACCTTC.

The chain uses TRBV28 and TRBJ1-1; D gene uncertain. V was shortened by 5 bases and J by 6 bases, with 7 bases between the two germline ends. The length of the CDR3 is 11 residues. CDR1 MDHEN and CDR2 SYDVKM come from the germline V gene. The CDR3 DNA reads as TGTGCCAGCAGTGATCCCTCTGAAGCTTTCTTT. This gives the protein CASSDPSEAFF.

CDR3 in DNA: TGTGCCAGCAGCTTAGGGGGGTCATACTACAATGAGCAGTTCTTC. Encoded protein: CASSLGGSYYNEQFF. The chain is built from TRBV7-8 and TRBJ2-1, with D perhaps given as TRBD1 or TRBD2 (5 bases each). The CDR3 spans 15 residues. The germline V gene has CDR1 SGHVS and CDR2 FQNEAQ. V lost 1 base and J lost 3, with 10 bases in between.

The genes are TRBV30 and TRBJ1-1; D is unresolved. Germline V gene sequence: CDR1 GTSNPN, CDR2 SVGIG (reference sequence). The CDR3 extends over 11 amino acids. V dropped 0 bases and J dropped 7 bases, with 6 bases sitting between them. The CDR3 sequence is CAWSVQIEAFF. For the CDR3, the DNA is TGTGCCTGGAGTGTACAGATTGAAGCTTTCTTT. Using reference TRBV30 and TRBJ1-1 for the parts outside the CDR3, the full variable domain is SQTIHQWPATLVQPVGSPLSLECTVEGTSNPNLYWYRQAAGRGLQLLFYSVGIGQISSEVPQNLSASRPQDRQFILSSKKLLLSDSGFYLCAWSVQIEAFFGQGTRLTVV.

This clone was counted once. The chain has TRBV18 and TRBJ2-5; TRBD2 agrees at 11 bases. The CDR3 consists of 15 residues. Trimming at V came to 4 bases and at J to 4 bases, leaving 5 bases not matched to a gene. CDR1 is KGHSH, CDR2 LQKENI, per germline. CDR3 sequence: CASSRTGTSGETQYF. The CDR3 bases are TGTGCCAGCTCACGTACCGGGACTAGCGGAGAGACCCAGTACTTC.

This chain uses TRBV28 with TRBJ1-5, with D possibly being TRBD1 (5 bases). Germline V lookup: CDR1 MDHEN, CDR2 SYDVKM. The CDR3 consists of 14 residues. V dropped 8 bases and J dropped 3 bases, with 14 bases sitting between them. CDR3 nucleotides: TGTGCCAGCCGTTCCCAGGGCTTCAATCAGCCCCAGCATTTT. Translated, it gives CASRSQGFNQPQHF.

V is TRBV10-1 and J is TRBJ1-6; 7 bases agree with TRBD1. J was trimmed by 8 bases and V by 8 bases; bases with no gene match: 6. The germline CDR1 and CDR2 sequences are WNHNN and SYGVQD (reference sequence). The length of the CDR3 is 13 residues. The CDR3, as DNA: TGCGCCAGCCGACAAGGGGGCGATTCACCCCTCCACTTT. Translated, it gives CASRQGGDSPLHF.

DNA of the CDR3: TGTGCCAGCAGTGATGCCGTGAGCTCCTATAATTCACCCCTCCACTTT. Translated, it gives CASSDAVSSYNSPLHF. The J gene is TRBJ1-6, the V gene TRBV2; D unclear. Germline-derived CDR1 and CDR2 are SNHLY and FYNNEI. V shed 3 bases and J shed 0 bases, with 9 bases lying between them. CDR3 length: 16 amino acids.

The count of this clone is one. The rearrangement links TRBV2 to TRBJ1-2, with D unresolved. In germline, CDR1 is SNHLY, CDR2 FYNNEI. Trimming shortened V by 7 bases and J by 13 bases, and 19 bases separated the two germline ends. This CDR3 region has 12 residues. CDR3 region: CASTLEVGGFTF. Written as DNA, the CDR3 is TGTGCCAGCACCCTCGAGGTTGGAGGTTTCACCTTC.

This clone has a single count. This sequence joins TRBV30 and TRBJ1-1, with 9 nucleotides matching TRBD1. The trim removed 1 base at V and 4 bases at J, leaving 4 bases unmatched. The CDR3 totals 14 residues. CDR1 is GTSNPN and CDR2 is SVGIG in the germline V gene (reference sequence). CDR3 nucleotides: TGTGCCTGGAGTGGGGACAGGGAGACCACTGAAGCTTTCTTT. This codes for CAWSGDRETTEAFF.

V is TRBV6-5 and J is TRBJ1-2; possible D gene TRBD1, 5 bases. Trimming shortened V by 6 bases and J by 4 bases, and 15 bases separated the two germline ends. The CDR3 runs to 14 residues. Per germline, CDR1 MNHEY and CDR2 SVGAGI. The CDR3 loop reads CASRIGTWGYGYTF. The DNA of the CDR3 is TGTGCCAGCAGGATCGGGACTTGGGGCTATGGCTACACCTTC.

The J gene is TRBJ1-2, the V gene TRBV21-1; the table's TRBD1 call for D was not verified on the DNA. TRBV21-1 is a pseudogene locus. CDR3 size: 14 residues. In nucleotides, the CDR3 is TGTGCCAGCAGCAAAGGGACAGGGCCCGGGGGCTACACCTTC. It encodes CASSKGTGPGGYTF.

The CDR3 region is CASSVSPTRGDLFF. In DNA, the CDR3 is TGTGCCAGCAGCGTATCACCCACGCGGGGGGATCTTTTCTTT. This chain joins TRBV9 and TRBJ1-1; a weak D match, TRBD1 (5 bases). Germline-derived CDR1 and CDR2 are SGDLS and YYNGEE. The CDR3 loop spans 14 amino acids. Trimming took off 1 base at V and 13 bases at J, with 20 bases between the two ends.